This T cell receptor beta chain was identified in a study of T cell responses to AZD1222 COVID-19 vaccine. Study findings and constraints: The donor group comprised mostly white British people and more females; the analysis possibly underestimated clonal diversity. Receipt of two AZD1222 doses was followed by a rise in Spike-specific TCR breadth and depth.

Sequenced by immunoSEQ multiplex PCR; TCRdb stores in-frame clones only, minus some. Of about 150,000 clones in the sample, 90% to 95% were seen once. A note on this clone: The antigen remains undetermined.

CDR1 and CDR2 from the germline V gene are LNHDA and SQIVND (reference sequence). With V trimmed by 5 bases and J by 7 bases, 6 bases remained unmatched. The CDR3 is 13 residues long. This TCR came from an adult in good health. The sequenced sample was peripheral blood, obtained on day 0 of AZD1222 vaccination. This chain connects TRBV19 to TRBJ2-7, with TRBD2 identical over 9 bases. CDR3 DNA sequence: TGTGCCAGTAGTGGCGGGGGGGCTTTGGAGCAGTACTTC. Translated: CASSGGGALEQYF.